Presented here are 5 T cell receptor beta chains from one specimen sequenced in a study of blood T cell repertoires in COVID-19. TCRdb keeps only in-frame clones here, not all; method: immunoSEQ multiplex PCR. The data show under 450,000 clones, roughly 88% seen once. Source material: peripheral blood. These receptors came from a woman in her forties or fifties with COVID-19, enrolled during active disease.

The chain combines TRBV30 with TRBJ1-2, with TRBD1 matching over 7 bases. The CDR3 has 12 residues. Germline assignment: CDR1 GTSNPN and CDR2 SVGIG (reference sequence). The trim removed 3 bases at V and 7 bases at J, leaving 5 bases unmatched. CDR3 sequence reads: CAWRGGGGGYTF. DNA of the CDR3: TGTGCCTGGAGAGGGGGCGGTGGTGGCTACACCTTC.

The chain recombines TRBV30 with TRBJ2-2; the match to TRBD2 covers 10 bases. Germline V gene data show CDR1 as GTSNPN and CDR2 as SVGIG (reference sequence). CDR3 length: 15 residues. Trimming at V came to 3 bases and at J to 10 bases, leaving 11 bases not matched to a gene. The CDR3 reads CAWRLGLAGVSELFF. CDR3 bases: TGTGCCTGGAGGCTGGGGCTAGCGGGGGTTTCGGAGCTGTTTTTT.

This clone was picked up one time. This chain's CDR3 is CASSQKGGDTDTQYF. CDR3 nucleotide sequence: TGTGCCAGCAGCCAAAAAGGGGGGGACACAGATACGCAGTATTTT. The J gene is TRBJ2-3, the V gene TRBV4-2; TRBD2 is a possible D gene (7 bases). V was clipped by 2 bases and J by 2 bases, with 11 bases between them. Germline assignment: CDR1 LGHNA and CDR2 YNFKEQ. The CDR3 has 15 amino acids.

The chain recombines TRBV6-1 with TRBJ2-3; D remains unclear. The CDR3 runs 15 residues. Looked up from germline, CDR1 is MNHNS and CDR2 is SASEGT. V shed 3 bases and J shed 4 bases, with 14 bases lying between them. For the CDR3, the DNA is TGTGCCAGCAGTGAGTTTGCTAGGAACGCAGATACGCAGTATTTT. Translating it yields CASSEFARNADTQYF.

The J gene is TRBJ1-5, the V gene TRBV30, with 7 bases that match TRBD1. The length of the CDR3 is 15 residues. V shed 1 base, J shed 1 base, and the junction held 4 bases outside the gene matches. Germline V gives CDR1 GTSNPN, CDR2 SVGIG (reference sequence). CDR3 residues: CAWSETGRSNQPQHF. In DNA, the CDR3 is TGTGCCTGGAGTGAGACAGGGCGAAGCAATCAGCCCCAGCATTTT.